The rows below give T cell receptor beta chains drawn from one sample of a study of beta chain features in type 1 diabetes. The table came from immunoSEQ multiplex PCR; TCRdb's copy has only in-frame clones and leaves some out. The sample holds 150,000 to 200,000 clones, about 9.8% seen once. The sample comprised central memory CD4+ T cells from blood. The receptors shown here come from a young woman in good health. The CDR3 runs from the conserved cysteine through the conserved F or W. The D gene is left open where the match is weak. The size field is filled for only some rows; it gives once, few, many or a size class.

TRBD2	TRBV2	16	NA	TRBJ2-1	CASREGRLAVYNEQFF	TGTGCCAGCAGGGAGGGGAGACTAGCGGTTTACAATGAGCAGTTCTTC
NA	TRBV7-2	14	NA	TRBJ1-2	CASSPRGQIYGYTF	TGTGCCAGCAGCCCGCGCGGACAGATTTATGGCTACACCTTC
NA	TRBV6-5	14	NA	TRBJ2-3	CASRLARFPDTQYF	TGTGCCAGCAGACTCGCTAGATTCCCAGATACGCAGTATTTT
NA	TRBV6-6	14	few	TRBJ2-1	CASRAIAGVDEQFF	TGTGCCAGCAGGGCGATTGCAGGGGTCGATGAGCAGTTCTTC
NA	TRBV7-9	15	NA	TRBJ1-1	CASSGRAGMNTEAFF	TGTGCCAGCAGCGGAAGGGCAGGGATGAACACTGAAGCTTTCTTT
TRBD1	TRBV6-6	14	NA	TRBJ1-1	CASSSGQLNTEAFF	TGTGCCAGCAGTTCGGGACAGCTGAACACTGAAGCTTTCTTT
NA	TRBV27	15	few	TRBJ1-5	CASSLGQRLNQPQHF	TGTGCCAGCAGTTTGGGGCAACGGCTGAATCAGCCCCAGCATTTT
TRBD2	TRBV30	20	NA	TRBJ2-1	CAWSVERGLAGLRSYNEQFF	TGTGCCTGGAGTGTAGAGAGGGGACTAGCGGGGTTACGGTCCTACAATGAGCAGTTCTTC
NA	TRBV2	14	few	TRBJ1-4	CASSEMGLNEKLFF	TGTGCCAGCAGTGAAATGGGGCTTAATGAAAAACTGTTTTTT
NA	TRBV4-1	14	NA	TRBJ2-1	CASSQEGRYNEQFF	TGCGCCAGCAGCCAAGAGGGGAGGTACAATGAGCAGTTCTTC
NA	TRBV15	14	few	TRBJ1-4	CATSSTATNEKLFF	TGTGCCACCAGCAGTACAGCAACTAATGAAAAACTGTTTTTT
NA	TRBV7-9	14	few	TRBJ2-3	CASSLASNTDTQYF	TGTGCCAGCAGCTTAGCGAGTAACACAGATACGCAGTATTTT
NA	TRBV9	14	NA	TRBJ1-2	CASSPYWAGYGYTF	TGTGCCAGCAGCCCATATTGGGCAGGCTATGGCTACACCTTC
TRBD1	TRBV14	15	few	TRBJ2-1	CASSQGFTGGNEQFF	TGTGCCAGCAGCCAAGGCTTTACAGGGGGGAATGAGCAGTTCTTC
TRBD1	TRBV6-1	15	NA	TRBJ1-2	CASSNRGRPNYGYTF	TGTGCCAGCAGTAACAGGGGGCGACCTAACTATGGCTACACCTTC
NA	TRBV5-1	13	NA	TRBJ1-2	CASSLYQGDGYTF	TGCGCCAGCAGCTTGTATCAGGGCGACGGCTACACCTTC
TRBD1	TRBV20-1	11	NA	TRBJ2-7	CSAPQGYEQYF	TGCAGTGCGCCACAGGGGTACGAGCAGTACTTC
NA	TRBV21-1	13	NA	TRBJ1-3	CASTQGAGNTKYF	TGTGCCAGCACCCAAGGGGCTGGAAACACCAAATATTTT
TRBD1	TRBV11-1	16	few	TRBJ2-3	CASSPLRDRDTDTQYF	TGTGCCAGCAGCCCTCTCCGGGACAGGGATACAGATACGCAGTATTTT
TRBD1	TRBV5-1	15	few	TRBJ2-3	CASNSQQGSTDTQYF	TGCGCCAGCAACTCGCAACAGGGGAGCACAGATACGCAGTATTTT
NA	TRBV14	14	NA	TRBJ2-7	CASSRLGAAYEQYF	TGTGCCAGCAGCCGGTTGGGGGCTGCCTACGAGCAGTACTTC
NA	TRBV29-1	12	NA	TRBJ2-5	CSVAAGLETQYF	TGCAGCGTAGCCGCAGGGCTAGAGACCCAGTACTTC
TRBD1	TRBV7-8	20	NA	TRBJ1-2	CASSSAARTGGASGLGGYTF	TGTGCCAGCAGCTCCGCCGCCCGGACAGGGGGCGCGTCTGGGCTGGGTGGCTACACCTTC
TRBD1	TRBV4-2	13	few	TRBJ2-7	CASSQSDRGEQYF	TGTGCCAGCAGCCAGTCCGACAGGGGCGAGCAGTACTTC
TRBD1	TRBV5-4	15	few	TRBJ2-5	CASSLETGAVETQYF	TGTGCCAGCAGCTTGGAGACAGGGGCCGTAGAGACCCAGTACTTC
NA	TRBV6-6	14	few	TRBJ1-6	CASSPLTVNSPLHF	TGTGCCAGCAGCCCCCTGACAGTTAATTCACCCCTCCACTTT
NA	TRBV7-2	16	NA	TRBJ2-7	CASSLTPPGQPYEQYF	TGTGCCAGCAGCTTAACTCCACCTGGACAGCCCTACGAGCAGTACTTC
NA	TRBV6-6	13	NA	TRBJ1-2	CASSSSGNYGYTF	TGTGCCAGCAGTTCGTCAGGGAACTATGGCTACACCTTC
NA	TRBV27	16	few	TRBJ2-1	CASSLVGDKNYNEQFF	TGTGCCAGCAGTTTAGTGGGCGACAAGAACTACAATGAGCAGTTCTTC
NA	TRBV28	14	NA	TRBJ2-5	CASSLDRQQETQYF	TGTGCCAGCAGTTTGGATCGACAGCAAGAGACCCAGTACTTC
TRBD1	TRBV27	14	NA	TRBJ2-2	CASRQGANTGELFF	TGTGCCAGCAGACAGGGGGCGAACACCGGGGAGCTGTTTTTT